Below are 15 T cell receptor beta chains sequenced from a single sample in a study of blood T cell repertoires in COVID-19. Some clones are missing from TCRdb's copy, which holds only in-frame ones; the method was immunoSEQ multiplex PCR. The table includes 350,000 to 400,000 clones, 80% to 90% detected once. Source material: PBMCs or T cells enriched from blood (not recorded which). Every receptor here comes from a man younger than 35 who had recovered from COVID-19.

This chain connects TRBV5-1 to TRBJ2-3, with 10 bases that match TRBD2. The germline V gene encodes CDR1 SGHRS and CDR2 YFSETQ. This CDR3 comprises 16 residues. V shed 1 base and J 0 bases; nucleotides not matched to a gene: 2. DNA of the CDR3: TGCGCCAGCAGCTTGACTAGCGGGACTAGCACAGATACGCAGTATTTT. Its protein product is CASSLTSGTSTDTQYF.

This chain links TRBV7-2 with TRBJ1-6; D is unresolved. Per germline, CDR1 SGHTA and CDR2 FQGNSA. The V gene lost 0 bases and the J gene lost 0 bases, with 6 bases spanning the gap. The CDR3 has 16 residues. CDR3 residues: CASSLAAFSYNSPLHF. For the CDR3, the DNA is TGTGCCAGCAGCTTAGCAGCTTTCTCCTATAATTCACCCCTCCACTTT.

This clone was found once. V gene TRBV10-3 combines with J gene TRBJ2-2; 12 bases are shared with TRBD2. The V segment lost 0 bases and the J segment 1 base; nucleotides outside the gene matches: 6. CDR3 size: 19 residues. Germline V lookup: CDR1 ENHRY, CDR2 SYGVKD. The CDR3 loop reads CAISESTSGGLRNTGELFF. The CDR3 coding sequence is TGTGCCATCAGTGAGTCGACTAGCGGGGGCCTGAGGAACACCGGGGAGCTGTTTTTT.

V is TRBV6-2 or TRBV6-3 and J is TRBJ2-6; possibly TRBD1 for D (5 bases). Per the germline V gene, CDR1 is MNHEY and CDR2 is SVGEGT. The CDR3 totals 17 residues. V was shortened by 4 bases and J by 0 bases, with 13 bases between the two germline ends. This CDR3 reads CASSWSRASSGANVLTF. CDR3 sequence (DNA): TGTGCCAGCAGTTGGAGCAGGGCCTCCTCTGGGGCCAACGTCCTGACTTTC.

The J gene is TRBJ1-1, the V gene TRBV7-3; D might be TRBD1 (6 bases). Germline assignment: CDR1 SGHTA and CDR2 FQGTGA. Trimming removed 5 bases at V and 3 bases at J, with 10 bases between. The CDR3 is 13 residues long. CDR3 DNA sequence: TGTGCCAGCAGCACAGGGAAGGACACTGAAGCTTTCTTT. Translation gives CASSTGKDTEAFF.

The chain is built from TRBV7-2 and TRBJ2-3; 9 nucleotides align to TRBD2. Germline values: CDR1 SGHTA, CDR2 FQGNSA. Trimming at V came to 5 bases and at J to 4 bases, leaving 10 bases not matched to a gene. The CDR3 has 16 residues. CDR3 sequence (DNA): TGTGCCAGCAGCCCACATAGCGGGAGTGGGGCAGATACGCAGTATTTT. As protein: CASSPHSGSGADTQYF. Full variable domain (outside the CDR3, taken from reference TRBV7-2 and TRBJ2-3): GAGVSQSPSNKVTEKGKDVELRCDPISGHTALYWYRQSLGQGLEFLIYFQGNSAPDKSGLPSDRFSAERTGGSVSTLTIQRTQQEDSAVYLCASSPHSGSGADTQYFGPGTRLTVL.

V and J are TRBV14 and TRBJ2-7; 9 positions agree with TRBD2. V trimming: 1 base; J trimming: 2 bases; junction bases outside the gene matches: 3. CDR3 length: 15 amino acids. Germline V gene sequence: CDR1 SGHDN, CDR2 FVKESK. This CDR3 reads CASSQGVAGAYEQYF. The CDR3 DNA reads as TGTGCCAGCAGCCAAGGTGTAGCGGGAGCCTACGAGCAGTACTTC.

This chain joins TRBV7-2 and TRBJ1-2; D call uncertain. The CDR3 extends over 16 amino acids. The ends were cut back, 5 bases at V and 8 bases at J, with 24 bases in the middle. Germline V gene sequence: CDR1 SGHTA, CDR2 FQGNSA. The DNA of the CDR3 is TGTGCCAGCAGCCGTCCTTTCCCAAGAGGGCGCGGGGGCTACACCTTC. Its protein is CASSRPFPRGRGGYTF. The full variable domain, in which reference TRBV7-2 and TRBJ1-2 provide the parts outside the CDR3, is GAGVSQSPSNKVTEKGKDVELRCDPISGHTALYWYRQSLGQGLEFLIYFQGNSAPDKSGLPSDRFSAERTGGSVSTLTIQRTQQEDSAVYLCASSRPFPRGRGGYTFGSGTRLTVV.

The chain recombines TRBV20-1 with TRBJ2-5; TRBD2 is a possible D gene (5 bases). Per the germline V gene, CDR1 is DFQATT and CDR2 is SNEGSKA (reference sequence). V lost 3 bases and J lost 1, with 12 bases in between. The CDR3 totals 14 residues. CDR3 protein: CSASIGLSQETQYF. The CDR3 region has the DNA TGCAGTGCTAGTATCGGACTGTCCCAAGAGACCCAGTACTTC.

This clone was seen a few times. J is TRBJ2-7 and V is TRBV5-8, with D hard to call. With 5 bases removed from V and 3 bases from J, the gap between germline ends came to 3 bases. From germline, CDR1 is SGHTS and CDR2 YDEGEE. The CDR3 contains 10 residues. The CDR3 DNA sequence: TGTGCCAGCAGTCGCTACGAGCAGTACTTC. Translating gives CASSRYEQYF.

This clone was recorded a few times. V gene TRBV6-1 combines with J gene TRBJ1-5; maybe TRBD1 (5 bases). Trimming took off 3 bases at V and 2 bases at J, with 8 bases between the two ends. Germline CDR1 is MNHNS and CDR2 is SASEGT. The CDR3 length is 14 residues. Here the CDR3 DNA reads TGTGCCAGCAGTGAGATGGGGCGCAATCAGCCCCAGCATTTT. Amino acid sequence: CASSEMGRNQPQHF.

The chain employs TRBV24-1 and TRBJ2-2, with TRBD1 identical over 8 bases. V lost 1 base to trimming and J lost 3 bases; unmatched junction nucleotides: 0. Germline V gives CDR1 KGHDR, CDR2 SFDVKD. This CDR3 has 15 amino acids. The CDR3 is CATSDLQGDTGELFF. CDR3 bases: TGTGCCACCAGTGATTTACAGGGGGACACCGGGGAGCTGTTTTTT.

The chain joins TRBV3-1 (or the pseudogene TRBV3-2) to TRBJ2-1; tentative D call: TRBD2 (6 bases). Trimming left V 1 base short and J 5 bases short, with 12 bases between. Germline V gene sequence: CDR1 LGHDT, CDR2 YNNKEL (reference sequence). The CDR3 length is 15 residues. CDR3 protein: CASSQGRGGDNEQFF. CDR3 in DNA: TGTGCCAGCAGCCAAGGGCGGGGAGGCGACAATGAGCAGTTCTTC.

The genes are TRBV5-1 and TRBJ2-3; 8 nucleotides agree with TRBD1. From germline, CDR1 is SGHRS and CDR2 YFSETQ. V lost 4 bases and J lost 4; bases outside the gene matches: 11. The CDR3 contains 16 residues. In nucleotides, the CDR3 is TGCGCCAGCAGCCGGAAAGGACAGGGTCTCCCAGATACGCAGTATTTT. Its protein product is CASSRKGQGLPDTQYF.

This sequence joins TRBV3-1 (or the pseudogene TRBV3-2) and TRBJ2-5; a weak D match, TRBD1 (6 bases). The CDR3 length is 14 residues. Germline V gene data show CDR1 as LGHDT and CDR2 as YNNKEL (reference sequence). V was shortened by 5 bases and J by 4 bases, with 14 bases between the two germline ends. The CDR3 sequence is CASSAAGTIETQYF. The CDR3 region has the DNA TGTGCCAGCAGCGCGGCCGGGACAATAGAGACCCAGTACTTC.